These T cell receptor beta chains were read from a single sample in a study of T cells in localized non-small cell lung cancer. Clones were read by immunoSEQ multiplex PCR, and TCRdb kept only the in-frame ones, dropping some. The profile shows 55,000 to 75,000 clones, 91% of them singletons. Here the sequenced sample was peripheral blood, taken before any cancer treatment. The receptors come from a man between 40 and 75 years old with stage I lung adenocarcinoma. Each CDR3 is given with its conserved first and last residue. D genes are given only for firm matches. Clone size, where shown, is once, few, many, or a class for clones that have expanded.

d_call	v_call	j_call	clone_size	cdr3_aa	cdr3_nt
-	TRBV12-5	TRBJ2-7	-	CASGLDAGPYEQYF	TGTGCTAGTGGTTTGGATGCGGGTCCTTACGAGCAGTACTTC
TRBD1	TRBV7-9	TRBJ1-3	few	CASSFSTGGNTIYF	TGTGCCAGCAGCTTTTCGACAGGGGGAAACACCATATATTTT
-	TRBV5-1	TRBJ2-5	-	CASSLGYGDETQYF	TGCGCCAGCAGCTTGGGTTACGGGGATGAGACCCAGTACTTC
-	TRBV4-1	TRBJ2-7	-	CASSQVPGIEYEQYF	TGCGCCAGCAGCCAAGTCCCCGGGATCGAATACGAGCAGTACTTC
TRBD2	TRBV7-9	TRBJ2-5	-	CASSLGGKTQYF	TGTGCCAGCAGCTTGGGGGGGAAGACCCAGTACTTC
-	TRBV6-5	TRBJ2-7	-	CASVGAPSYEQYF	TGTGCCAGCGTCGGGGCCCCGAGCTACGAGCAGTACTTC
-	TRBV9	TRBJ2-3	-	CASSVEGTDTQYF	TGTGCCAGCAGCGTAGAGGGCACAGATACGCAGTATTTT
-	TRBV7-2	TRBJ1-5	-	CASSHFDQPQHF	TGTGCCAGCAGCCACTTCGATCAGCCCCAGCATTTT
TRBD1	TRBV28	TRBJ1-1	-	CASSLGQKRYMNTEAFF	TGTGCCAGCAGTTTGGGACAGAAAAGATACATGAACACTGAAGCTTTCTTT
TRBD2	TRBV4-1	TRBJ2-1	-	CASSPPGLASNEQFF	TGCGCCAGCAGCCCTCCGGGACTAGCTTCCAATGAGCAGTTCTTC
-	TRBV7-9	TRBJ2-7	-	CASSLAGGGDEQYF	TGTGCCAGCAGCTTAGCAGGGGGCGGGGACGAGCAGTACTTC
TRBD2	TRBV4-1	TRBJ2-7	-	CASSQLADPYEQYF	TGCGCCAGCAGCCAACTAGCGGATCCCTACGAGCAGTACTTC
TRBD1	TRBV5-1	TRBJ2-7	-	CASSDRGYEQYF	TGCGCCAGCAGCGACAGGGGTTACGAGCAGTACTTC
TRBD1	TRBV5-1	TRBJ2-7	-	CASKGQGGTDPYEQYF	TGCGCCAGCAAGGGACAGGGAGGGACGGACCCCTACGAGCAGTACTTC
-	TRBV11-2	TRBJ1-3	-	CASSFPGGNTIYF	TGTGCCAGCAGCTTTCCCGGGGGGAACACCATATATTTT
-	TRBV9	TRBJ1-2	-	CASSVGDFIPYGYTF	TGTGCCAGCAGCGTAGGAGACTTTATACCGTATGGCTACACCTTC
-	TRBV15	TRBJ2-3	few	CATSRPTSPDTQYF	TGTGCCACCAGCAGACCGACTAGTCCAGATACGCAGTATTTT
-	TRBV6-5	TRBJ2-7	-	CASRLDGSYEQYF	TGTGCCAGCAGACTTGACGGCTCCTACGAGCAGTACTTC
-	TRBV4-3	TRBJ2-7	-	CASSQRGGALEQYF	TGCGCCAGCAGCCAAAGAGGGGGGGCGCTTGAGCAGTACTTC
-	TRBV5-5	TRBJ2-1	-	CASSFVFTLYNEQFF	TGTGCCAGCAGCTTCGTTTTTACCCTATACAATGAGCAGTTCTTC
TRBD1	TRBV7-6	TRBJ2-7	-	CASSRLGQGPYEQYF	TGTGCCAGCAGCCGACTAGGACAGGGGCCCTACGAGCAGTACTTC
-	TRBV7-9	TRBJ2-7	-	CASSLNRETYEQYF	TGTGCCAGCAGCTTGAACAGGGAAACCTACGAGCAGTACTTC
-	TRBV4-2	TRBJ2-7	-	CASSQGGVYYEQYF	TGTGCCAGCAGCCAAGGCGGGGTTTACTACGAGCAGTACTTC
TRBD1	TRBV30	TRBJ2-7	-	CAWTRGQTYEQYF	TGTGCCTGGACCCGGGGACAGACCTACGAGCAGTACTTC
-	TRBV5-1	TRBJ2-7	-	CASSSSYEQYF	TGCGCCAGCAGCTCTTCCTACGAGCAGTACTTC
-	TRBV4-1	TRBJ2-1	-	CASSQDTQGIRYNEQFF	TGCGCCAGCAGCCAAGATACCCAGGGAATACGCTACAATGAGCAGTTCTTC
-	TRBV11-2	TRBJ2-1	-	CASTNLMGGLSPFF	TGTGCCAGCACCAATCTCATGGGGGGGCTCTCCCCGTTCTTC
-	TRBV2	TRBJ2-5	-	CASSEGQGETQYF	TGTGCCAGCAGTGAAGGGCAGGGAGAGACCCAGTACTTC
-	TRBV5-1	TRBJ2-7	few	CASSFGQGALIEMYF	-
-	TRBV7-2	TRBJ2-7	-	CASSFDSSYEQYF	TGTGCCAGCAGCTTTGACAGCAGCTACGAGCAGTACTTC
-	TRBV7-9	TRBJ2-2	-	CASSFGGNTGELFF	TGTGCCAGCAGCTTTGGAGGAAACACCGGGGAGCTGTTTTTT
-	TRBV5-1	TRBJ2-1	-	CASSAILGPTYNEQFF	TGCGCCAGCAGCGCAATACTTGGGCCCACCTACAATGAGCAGTTCTTC
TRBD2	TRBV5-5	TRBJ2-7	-	CASSLSGRFPSF	TGTGCCAGCAGCTTGAGCGGGAGGTTTCCGTCCTTC
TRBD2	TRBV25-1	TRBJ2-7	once	CASSELAGQEQYF	TGTGCCAGCAGTGAATTAGCGGGACAAGAGCAGTACTTC
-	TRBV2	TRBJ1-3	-	CASSGGGRNTIYF	TGTGCCAGCAGTGGGGGCGGGCGAAACACCATATATTTT
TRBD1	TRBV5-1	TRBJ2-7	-	CASRQTGAYEQYF	TGCGCCAGCAGACAGACAGGGGCCTACGAGCAGTACTTC
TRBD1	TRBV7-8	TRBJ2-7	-	CASSLGQNYEQYF	TGTGCCAGCAGCTTGGGACAGAACTACGAGCAGTACTTC
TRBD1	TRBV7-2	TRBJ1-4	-	CASSFGGQGSEKLFF	TGTGCCAGCAGCTTCGGAGGACAGGGATCAGAAAAACTGTTTTTT
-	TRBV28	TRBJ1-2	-	CASSLVPSGDYGYTF	TGTGCCAGCAGTTTAGTCCCCTCAGGGGACTATGGCTACACCTTC
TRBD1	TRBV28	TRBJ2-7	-	CASSPDRVYEQYF	TGTGCCAGCAGTCCGGACAGGGTCTACGAGCAGTACTTC
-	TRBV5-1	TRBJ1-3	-	CASSLQGSGNTIYF	TGCGCCAGCAGCTTACAGGGCTCTGGAAACACCATATATTTT
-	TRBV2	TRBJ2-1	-	CASSGFFNNEQFF	TGTGCCAGCAGTGGGTTCTTTAACAATGAGCAGTTCTTC